One sample yielded the 7 T cell receptor beta chains listed below, sequenced in a study of T cell responses to AZD1222 COVID-19 vaccine. Assay: immunoSEQ multiplex PCR; the TCRdb copy retains only in-frame clones and omits some. The table includes 80,000 to 100,000 clones, over 80% detected once. The sample was peripheral blood, taken 28 days after the second AZD1222 dose. These receptors were taken from an adult who received the AZD1222 COVID-19 vaccine.

In this sample, this clone is medium-sized. The genes are TRBV28 and TRBJ2-2, with 9 nucleotides matching TRBD1. The CDR3 consists of 17 residues. CDR1 MDHEN and CDR2 SYDVKM come from the germline V gene. V dropped 2 bases and J dropped 5; count of bases not matched to a gene: 9. As DNA, the CDR3 is TGTGCCAGCAGTTTAGGGGACAGGGTAACAGAGACCGGGGAGCTGTTTTTT. Translation gives CASSLGDRVTETGELFF. Looking up the rest from reference TRBV28 and TRBJ2-2 gives the full variable domain: DVKVTQSSRYLVKRTGEKVFLECVQDMDHENMFWYRQDPGLGLRLIYFSYDVKMKEKGDIPEGYSVSREKKERFSLILESASTNQTSMYLCASSLGDRVTETGELFFGEGSRLTVL.

This chain links TRBV6-1 with TRBJ1-1; D is possibly TRBD1 (5 bases). CDR3 size: 16 residues. Looked up from germline, CDR1 is MNHNS and CDR2 is SASEGT. V gave up 4 bases and J gave up 0 bases, with 15 bases separating them. Written as DNA, the CDR3 is TGTGCCAGCAGTGTCCTCTCAGGGACTATGAACACTGAAGCTTTCTTT. As protein: CASSVLSGTMNTEAFF.

The chain recombines TRBV27 with TRBJ1-5, with no clear D. Germline-derived CDR1 and CDR2 are MNHEY and SMNVEV (reference sequence). The CDR3 sequence is 14 residues long. V was clipped by 6 bases and J by 0 bases, with 9 bases between them. The CDR3 loop reads CASRSFYSNQPQHF. In DNA form, the CDR3 reads TGTGCCAGCAGATCATTCTATAGCAATCAGCCCCAGCATTTT.

The chain combines TRBV7-9 with TRBJ2-3; D possibly corresponds to TRBD1 (5 bases). The V gene's germline CDR1 is SEHNR and CDR2 FQNEAQ (reference sequence). The CDR3 extends over 12 amino acids. CDR3 sequence: CGVWGGTDTQYF. CDR3 DNA: TGTGGAGTCTGGGGCGGCACAGATACGCAGTATTTT. The full variable domain, rest sourced from reference TRBV7-9 and TRBJ2-3, is DTGVSQNPRHKITKRGQNVTFRCDPISEHNRLYWYRQTLGQGPEFLTYFQNEAQLEKSRLLSDRFSAERPKGSFSTLEIQRTEQGDSAMYLCGVWGGTDTQYFGPGTRLTVL.

V usage is TRBV19 and J usage is TRBJ2-4; D not resolved. Germline-derived CDR1 and CDR2 are LNHDA and SQIVND (reference sequence). There are 14 residues in the CDR3. Trimming cost V 6 bases and J 0 bases, with 9 bases left between them. The CDR3 DNA reads TGTGCCAGTAGCCGCGATCTAGCCAAAAACATTCAGTACTTC. Amino acids: CASSRDLAKNIQYF.

This rearrangement joins TRBV5-4 to TRBJ1-1; D call uncertain. V was trimmed by 3 bases and J by 7 bases, leaving 7 bases between them. The germline V gene encodes CDR1 SGHNT and CDR2 YYREEE (reference sequence). The CDR3 sequence is 11 residues long. The CDR3 is CASSSYNEAFF. For the CDR3, the DNA is TGTGCCAGCAGCTCCTACAATGAAGCTTTCTTT.

The genes are TRBV28 and TRBJ2-7; D gene unclear. The CDR3 length is 17 residues. Trimming took 4 bases from V and 4 from J, leaving 23 bases between them. Germline V gene sequence: CDR1 MDHEN, CDR2 SYDVKM. The CDR3 region has the DNA TGTGCCAGCAGTTCCCCCGGCGGTCAATACACCCCATACGAGCAGTACTTC. Translated, it gives CASSSPGGQYTPYEQYF.